This TCR delta chain came from a study of delta chain sequences of gamma delta T cells (dated by TCRdb to about 2017). The library was prepared using PCR. The data were produced on an Illumina MiSeq. TCRdb reprocessed the public reads with the caller CATT; rows with the same DNA were merged afterwards. This sample comprises about 3,400 delta-chain clones, approximately 63% of them detected only once. The ten biggest clones cover 55% to 70% of the sample. About this clone itself: No antigen is known for it. Base-call qualities are not available, and no considerably larger clone is one nucleotide away.

Its CDR3 holds 15 amino acids, cysteine through phenylalanine. Only CDR3 DNA is held: 45 bases, read in frame from base 1. Via the germline V gene, CDR1 is GEAIGNYY and CDR2 EKD. V lost 3 bases and J lost 7 bases; the stretch between them is 20 bases long. The chain is made from TRDV2 and TRDJ1; the D gene remains uncertain. This receptor was obtained from a human donor with breast cancer. Sequencing input: a tumor sample. The CDR3 protein sequence reads: CACDSLSEARGKLIF. The DNA reads as follows: TGTGCCTGTGACTCCCTGTCGGAGGCTCGCGGTAAACTCATCTTT.